This TCR beta chain was recorded in a study of blood T cell repertoires in COVID-19 (dated by TCRdb to the early 2020s). Context from the whole study: Samples from collaborators originated in the United States, Italy and Spain and spanned both the acute and convalescent phases of COVID-19. Where available, HLA class I and class II types were obtained from metadata supplied by the sample provider rather than from assay-based typing. A freely available public database, intended as a resource for researchers studying the immune response to SARS-CoV-2, is where the repertoires were released. A de-identified subject ID, COVID-19 status, age in years and sex were almost always included in the sample metadata. Deeply sampled blood TCRbeta repertoires from subjects exposed to, actively infected with, or recovered from COVID-19 were included in the dataset. The material from the prospective study consisted of cDNA or gDNA derived from T cells, B-cell-depleted T cells, or PBMCs. The samples were drawn from two sources: the first 160 participants of the ongoing ImmuneRACE study, and over 950 subjects contributed by 6 global collaborators.

TCRbeta CDR3 regions were amplified from genomic DNA using the immunoSEQ Assay, a bias-controlled multiplex PCR. The authors' pipeline ran thus. Nucleated cell counts per sample were estimated from amplification of reference gene primers within the assay. Sequence reads were collapsed and filtered to measure the absolute abundance of every unique TCRbeta CDR3 rearrangement. Productive Simpson clonality was computed per sample as the square root of Simpson's diversity index over productive rearrangements. The source is immuneACCESS, and TCRdb retained only in-frame sequences with V and J called. Part of the clones is not carried over; for the studies checked, unresolved V genes explain less than half of this, and the remainder is unexplained. D and trimming were read from the DNA, whereas the V and J calls and clone size are those reported in that table. This sample holds about 320,000 clones; 85% were observed only once. Of the sample, over 1.5% falls within the top ten clones.

Concerning this clone itself: There is no known antigen for this receptor. Nothing much larger sits one base from this clone, and base qualities are not available.

Participants in the prospective study were enrolled through a virtual design, were aged roughly 18 to 90 years, and lived in roughly 24 United States geographic areas. To assign participants to cohorts, the prospective study relied on clinical history that participants themselves reported in a screening survey and a study questionnaire. Exposed participants were defined as having been in contact with someone with a PCR-confirmed or clinician-diagnosed COVID-19 case within 2 weeks of study entry. Mobile phlebotomists in the prospective study collected whole blood, serum and a nasopharyngeal or oropharyngeal swab from every participant. Over a 2-month period, participants in the prospective study had the option of providing additional blood draws and questionnaires. Before DNA extraction, blood samples from the prospective study were shipped at room temperature or frozen. Unmatched junction bases come to 11, with V trimmed by 8 bases and J by 7 bases. According to the germline V gene, CDR1 reads MNHEY and CDR2 reads SVGAGI. CDR3 length: 15 amino acids, cysteine to phenylalanine. Left in the record is the CDR3 DNA by itself, 45 bases read in frame from the first base.

Results and caveats for the whole study, not just this receptor: The amount of clinical and demographic metadata varied by source and participant and was provided uncurated.

This sequence was found in a woman aged 25-40 years who had been exposed to COVID-19. This receptor chain uses TRBV6-5 and TRBJ1-5; 10 junctional bases match TRBD1. The material sequenced was PBMCs or T cells enriched from blood (not recorded which). The DNA sequence is TGTGCCAGCGGGTGGGACAGGGGATCGGGCCAGCCCCAGCATTTT. The resulting protein is CASGWDRGSGQPQHF.